This entry concerns a single T cell receptor beta chain. This entry belongs to a study of graft-versus-host responses after intestinal transplantation. The overall study: Each recipient received anti-thymocyte globulin induction, then tacrolimus and steroids for three to four years.

Repertoires were generated with immunoSEQ multiplex PCR, while TCRdb's copy carries only in-frame clones and drops some. Of about 54,000 clones listed, about 90% are singletons. Trimming took 4 bases from V and 2 from J, leaving 9 bases between them. This CDR3 has 13 amino acids. Germline V gives CDR1 MGHRA, CDR2 YSYEKL. This TCR was recovered from a human patient who received an intestinal transplant, so some T cells may come from the graft donor. Sample: PBMCs, taken 650 to 670 days after intestinal transplant. This rearrangement joins TRBV4-1 to TRBJ2-7; D call uncertain. The CDR3 DNA follows: TGCGCCAGCAGCCGAGTAGTGGCCTACGAGCAGTACTTC. Its translation is CASSRVVAYEQYF.